This paragraph covers one TCR beta chain sequence. Its antigen remains unidentified. This record comes from a study of cytomegalovirus exposure and HLA in healthy donors. The PCR ran on 60 Vbeta and 13 Jbeta primers. Sequenced by immunoSEQ multiplex PCR; TCRdb stores in-frame clones only, minus some. Altogether some 76,000 clones are present, roughly 83% being singletons, with the ten largest covering 2.4%. Broader study findings: A previous analysis found most TCR beta V segments productive roughly 90% or roughly 30% of the time. The sole available immune exposure information was CMV serostatus.

The sample was PBMCs. The receptor was derived from a woman between 50 and 59 years old in good health and CMV-seronegative.

The chain's CDR3 is CASSQDDSLLAKNIQYF. In DNA form, the CDR3 reads TGTGCCAGCAGCCAAGATGACAGTTTACTAGCCAAAAACATTCAGTACTTC. The chain joins TRBV4-2 to TRBJ2-4; tentative D call: TRBD1 (5 bases). V was cut by 0 bases and J by 0 bases, with 12 bases left in between. CDR1 LGHNA and CDR2 YNFKEQ come from the germline V gene. This CDR3 comprises 17 residues.